A single sample gave rise to the 15 T cell receptor beta chains below, sequenced in a study of human T cells and chemical hapten exposure. TCRdb redid the calling of the RACE reads with MiXCR, one entry per CDR3 protein. Among tens of thousands of distinct CDR3 sequences listed, about 10% were seen once. Stated time point: pre-sensitization, week 0. Treatment: therapeutic diphenylcyclopropenone sensitization with weekly scalp DPC. The specimen was whole blood, collected in connection with sensitization to the hapten diphenylcyclopropenone (DPC). The receptors were sampled from a man aged 30-40 years with alopecia areata. Some clones in this sample may be carry-over from other donors' samples.

This clonotype turned up a few times. This chain uses TRBV11-3 with TRBJ2-7; D is unresolved. CDR1 and CDR2 (germline): SGHNT, YENEEA. The V end was cut by 5 bases, the J end by 0 bases, with 8 bases between. This CDR3 has 13 residues. Here the CDR3 reads CASSHGSSYEQYF. The CDR3 DNA reads as TGTGCCAGCAGCCACGGGTCCTCCTACGAGCAGTACTTC.

V is TRBV7-9 and J is TRBJ2-7; 9 nucleotides align to TRBD1. The CDR3 runs to 14 residues. CDR1 and CDR2 (germline): SEHNR, FQNEAQ (reference sequence). Unmatched junction bases numbered 7, after V lost 7 bases and J lost 3 bases. The CDR3, as DNA: TGTGCCAGCACCCGGGACAGGGAGGTCTACGAGCAGTACTTC. As protein: CASTRDREVYEQYF.

The table lists this clonotype with many counts. DNA for the CDR3: TGTGCCAGCAGTGACAGGGGCTACGAGCAGTACGTC. Amino acids: CASSDRGYEQYV. The chain employs TRBV6-2 or TRBV6-3 and TRBJ2-7; 8 bases line up with TRBD1. Trimming took 5 bases from V and 3 from J; bases not matched to a gene: 0. Germline V gene data show CDR1 as MNHEY and CDR2 as SVGEGT. This CDR3 is built from 12 residues.

Only a few counts were recorded for this clonotype. This chain links TRBV20-1 with TRBJ2-5, with a tentative D call TRBD1 (6 bases). The CDR3 has 12 residues. Germline values: CDR1 DFQATT, CDR2 SNEGSKA (reference sequence). Trimming cost V 6 bases and J 2 bases, with 10 bases left between them. The CDR3 DNA reads TGCAGTGCCCGAGGGACACAAGAGACCCAGTACTTC. Translated: CSARGTQETQYF.

The chain recombines TRBV7-8 with TRBJ2-4, with 8 bases fitting TRBD1. The CDR3 spans 14 residues. The germline gives CDR1 SGHVS, CDR2 FQNEAQ. J gave up 4 bases and V 4 bases, and 3 bases lay outside the gene matches. The CDR3 reads CASSSRTGKNIQYF. Written as DNA, the CDR3 is TGTGCCAGCAGCTCAAGGACAGGGAAAAACATTCAGTACTTC.

The chain links TRBV12-3 or TRBV12-4 to TRBJ2-3; maybe TRBD1 (6 bases). Trimming took off 1 base at V and 4 bases at J, with 12 bases between the two ends. This CDR3 is 15 amino acids long. CDR3 region: CASSLGGLPPDTQYF. The DNA of the CDR3 is TGTGCCAGCAGTTTAGGGGGGCTCCCCCCAGATACGCAGTATTTT.

This clonotype was seen ten or more times. This chain joins TRBV6-6 and TRBJ1-4; the D is unclear. V lost 6 bases to trimming and J lost 0 bases, with 14 bases between them. CDR1 is MNHNY and CDR2 is SVGAGI in the germline V gene (reference sequence). The CDR3 consists of 16 residues. The CDR3 here is CASRHPGRATNEKLFF. Here the CDR3 DNA reads TGTGCCAGCAGACATCCCGGGAGGGCAACTAATGAAAAACTGTTTTTT.

In this sample, this clonotype turned up many times. The chain links TRBV6-1 to TRBJ2-3, with a possible D match to TRBD2 (7 bases). The CDR3 has 15 amino acids. Trimming removed 6 bases at V and 2 bases at J, with 15 bases between. CDR1 is MNHNS and CDR2 is SASEGT in the germline V gene. The CDR3: CASSFGGDITDTQYF. The CDR3 coding sequence is TGTGCCAGCAGCTTTGGGGGGGACATCACAGATACGCAGTATTTT.

This clonotype was counted at least ten times. The chain is built from TRBV12-5 and TRBJ2-5; no clear D gene. The germline CDR1 and CDR2 sequences are LGHNT and FRNRAP. CDR3 length: 13 amino acids. V dropped 3 bases and J dropped 3 bases, with 8 bases sitting between them. CDR3 in amino acids: CASGLKVEETQYF. The DNA of the CDR3 is TGTGCTAGTGGTTTAAAGGTAGAAGAGACCCAGTACTTC.

The chain recombines TRBV7-9 with TRBJ2-1; 9 bases line up with TRBD2. V gave up 2 bases and J gave up 5 bases; unmatched junction bases: 4. Per germline, CDR1 SEHNR and CDR2 FQNEAQ (reference sequence). The CDR3 has 15 residues. In DNA form, the CDR3 reads TGTGCCAGCAGCTTATCGACTAGCGGTAACAATGAGCAGTTCTTC. Its translation is CASSLSTSGNNEQFF.

The gene calls are TRBV7-2 and TRBJ2-3, with D hard to call. The germline gives CDR1 SGHTA, CDR2 FQGNSA. This CDR3 is 12 amino acids long. V was cut by 6 bases and J by 2 bases, with 6 bases left in between. CDR3 in DNA: TGTGCCAGCAGTCGGTACACAGATACGCAGTATTTT. Translation gives CASSRYTDTQYF.

The chain links TRBV29-1 to TRBJ2-7; D is perhaps TRBD1 or TRBD2 (5 bases each). The CDR3 runs 13 residues. Deletions cut 4 bases from V and 0 bases from J, with 10 bases between. Germline loops: CDR1 SQVTM, CDR2 ANQGSEA. CDR3 bases: TGCAGCGTTGCCTCAGGGAGCTCCTACGAGCAGTACTTC. Protein sequence: CSVASGSSYEQYF.

This clonotype was seen more than once but under ten times. The CDR3 is CASSFQTSGRSPYF. In DNA, the CDR3 is TGTGCCAGCAGCTTCCAGACTAGCGGGAGGTCTCCGTATTTT. This chain joins TRBV7-2 and TRBJ2-3, with 13 bases matching TRBD2. With 3 bases clipped from V and 14 bases from J, the junction kept 8 bases outside the gene matches. The CDR3 length is 14 residues. The germline V gene encodes CDR1 SGHTA and CDR2 FQGNSA.

This clonotype was recorded at least ten times. This rearrangement joins TRBV10-2 to TRBJ1-6; 11 positions agree with TRBD1. The CDR3 is 18 residues long. CDR1 WSHSY and CDR2 SAAADI come from the germline V gene. The V gene end was trimmed by 2 bases and the J gene end by 6 bases; junction bases not matched to a gene: 9. CDR3 loop: CASSERTGGHSSNSPLHF. The CDR3 nucleotides read TGCGCCAGCAGTGAGCGGACAGGGGGCCATAGTAGTAATTCACCCCTCCACTTT.

This chain connects TRBV20-1 to TRBJ2-2; D unresolved. CDR1 is DFQATT, CDR2 SNEGSKA, per germline (reference sequence). CDR3 length: 16 amino acids. The ends were cut back, 3 bases at V and 0 bases at J, with 14 bases in the middle. The CDR3: CSASFPARPNTGELFF. Written as DNA, the CDR3 is TGCAGTGCTAGCTTTCCCGCGCGTCCGAACACCGGGGAGCTGTTTTTT.